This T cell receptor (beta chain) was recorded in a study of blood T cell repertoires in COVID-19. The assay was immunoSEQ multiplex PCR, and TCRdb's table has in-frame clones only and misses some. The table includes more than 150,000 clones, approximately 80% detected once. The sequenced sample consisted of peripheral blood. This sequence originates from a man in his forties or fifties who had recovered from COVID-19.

The CDR3 loop reads CASSVPGGRNTIYF. The CDR3 region has the DNA TGTGCCAGCAGCGTACCAGGGGGGAGAAACACCATATATTTT. V is TRBV9 and J is TRBJ1-3, with TRBD1 identical over 7 bases. The ends lost 1 base at V and 5 bases at J; junction bases unmatched: 3. CDR1 and CDR2 (germline): SGDLS, YYNGEE. CDR3 length equals 14 residues. Based on the CDR3 plus reference TRBV9 and TRBJ1-3, the full variable domain is DSGVTQTPKHLITATGQRVTLRCSPRSGDLSVYWYQQSLDQGLQFLIQYYNGEERAKGNILERFSAQQFPDLHSELNLSSLELGDSALYFCASSVPGGRNTIYFGEGSWLTVV.